One and the same sample provided the 26 T cell receptor beta chains below, sequenced in a study of cytomegalovirus exposure and HLA in healthy donors. It was with 60 Vbeta and 13 Jbeta primers that the PCR ran. Repertoires were generated with immunoSEQ multiplex PCR, while TCRdb's copy carries only in-frame clones and drops some. The sample includes 150,000 to 200,000 clones, roughly 75% of them seen just once. The specimen sequenced was PBMCs. The receptors derive from a female donor in good health and CMV-seronegative.

Notes on this clone: Germline is not matched at one junction end, which may reflect a read error. The chain is built from TRBV5-1 and TRBJ2-1; no clear D. The CDR3 runs to 11 residues. Per the germline V gene, CDR1 is SGHRS and CDR2 is YFSETQ. CDR3 sequence: CASSSGNKQFF. The CDR3 bases are TGCGCCAGCAGCTCAGGCAATAAGCAGTTCTTC.

This chain connects TRBV4-1 to TRBJ2-3; 7 bases map to TRBD2. The CDR3 is 18 residues long. V dropped 0 bases and J dropped 0; count of bases not matched to a gene: 9. Germline assignment: CDR1 MGHRA and CDR2 YSYEKL. The CDR3 DNA reads TGCGCCAGCAGCCAAGAACCGGGAGCGGGGATTAGCACAGATACGCAGTATTTT. It translates to CASSQEPGAGISTDTQYF.

This CDR3 reads CASSLDSGARGYTF. The DNA for the CDR3 is TGTGCCAGCAGCTTGGACAGCGGTGCACGGGGCTACACCTTC. The rearrangement links TRBV7-9 to TRBJ1-2; possibly TRBD1 for D (6 bases). Germline CDR1 is SEHNR and CDR2 is FQNEAQ (reference sequence). The CDR3 spans 14 residues. V dropped 3 bases and J dropped 8 bases, with 16 bases sitting between them.

The rearrangement links TRBV29-1 to TRBJ1-3; the D is unclear. Germline assignment: CDR1 SQVTM and CDR2 ANQGSEA. V lost 6 bases and J 3 bases, leaving 12 bases between the germline ends. The CDR3 totals 13 residues. This CDR3 reads CSVRTFIGNTIYF. The CDR3 coding sequence is TGCAGCGTACGGACTTTTATTGGAAACACCATATATTTT.

CDR3 amino acids: CACQSGFSGGYTF. The CDR3, as DNA: TGTGCCTGTCAGTCAGGGTTTTCTGGTGGCTACACCTTC. V and J are TRBV30 and TRBJ1-2; tentative D call: TRBD1 (5 bases). V was cut by 6 bases and J by 7 bases, with 18 bases left in between. Germline lookup yields CDR1 GTSNPN and CDR2 SVGIG (reference sequence). The CDR3 consists of 13 residues.

The chain combines TRBV27 with TRBJ2-2; 7 bases agree with TRBD2. J was trimmed by 3 bases and V by 5 bases; bases with no gene match: 12. Germline V gene lookup returns CDR1 MNHEY and CDR2 SMNVEV (reference sequence). The CDR3 runs to 17 residues. CDR3 nucleotide sequence: TGTGCCAGCAGTCCCCCCGGCAGCGGGGAGTACACCGGGGAGCTGTTTTTT. Its protein is CASSPPGSGEYTGELFF.

The genes are TRBV28 and TRBJ2-3; maybe TRBD1 (5 bases). Germline V gene sequence: CDR1 MDHEN, CDR2 SYDVKM. Trimming removed 8 bases from V and 2 bases from J, with 14 bases in between. CDR3 length: 14 amino acids. In nucleotides, the CDR3 is TGTGCCAGCCTGGGCAAGGGGCCCACAGATACGCAGTATTTT. Translation gives CASLGKGPTDTQYF.

This clone has a single count. The V call is TRBV30, the J call TRBJ1-5; a weak D match, TRBD1 (5 bases). Germline V gene data show CDR1 as GTSNPN and CDR2 as SVGIG (reference sequence). CDR3 length: 14 residues. The germline V and J ends were trimmed by 2 bases and 4 bases, with 12 bases remaining between them. CDR3 amino acids: CAWSRGRGNQPQHF. The CDR3 DNA sequence: TGTGCCTGGAGTAGAGGACGGGGGAATCAGCCCCAGCATTTT.

The chain links TRBV7-9 to TRBJ1-1; the D is unclear. Deletions cut 2 bases from V and 1 base from J, with 8 bases between. The CDR3 covers 14 residues. Germline values: CDR1 SEHNR, CDR2 FQNEAQ (reference sequence). The CDR3 region is CASSLPVPNTEAFF. DNA for the CDR3: TGTGCCAGCAGCTTACCCGTCCCGAACACTGAAGCTTTCTTT.

The J gene is TRBJ2-5, the V gene TRBV9; 10 nucleotides align to TRBD2. CDR1 and CDR2 from the germline V gene are SGDLS and YYNGEE. This CDR3 has 19 residues. J gave up 4 bases and V 4 bases, and 19 bases lay outside the gene matches. The CDR3 DNA is TGTGCCAGCAGCCCCAGACCGGGACTAGCGTTTCGAGGGGGAGAGACCCAGTACTTC. It is translated as CASSPRPGLAFRGGETQYF.

This clone was counted a single time. The chain employs TRBV4-1 and TRBJ2-1; 8 bases are shared with TRBD2. V lost 4 bases, J lost 5 bases, and 10 bases stayed unmatched. CDR1 is MGHRA and CDR2 is YSYEKL in the germline V gene. The CDR3 length is 16 residues. For the CDR3, the DNA is TGCGCCAGCAGCCCCCCCCATAGCGGGAAAGACAATGAGCAGTTCTTC. As protein: CASSPPHSGKDNEQFF.

This clone was seen only a few times. The chain has TRBV29-1 and TRBJ2-3; D possibly corresponds to TRBD1 (6 bases). This CDR3 is 14 amino acids long. V dropped 3 bases and J dropped 2 bases, with 12 bases sitting between them. CDR1 and CDR2 (germline): SQVTM, ANQGSEA. CDR3 region: CSVEDTGHTDTQYF. The CDR3 region has the DNA TGCAGCGTTGAGGACACAGGGCACACAGATACGCAGTATTTT.

V usage is TRBV18 and J usage is TRBJ2-7, with D perhaps matching TRBD1 (7 bases). Germline-derived CDR1 and CDR2 are KGHSH and LQKENI. V was pared by 10 bases and J by 2 bases, with 15 bases between. CDR3 length equals 13 residues. CDR3: CATQGGLTYEQYF. CDR3 sequence (DNA): TGTGCCACCCAGGGGGGCTTAACCTACGAGCAGTACTTC.

CDR3 sequence: CASSTRTGAYGYTF. The CDR3 nucleotides read TGCGCCAGCAGCACCCGGACAGGGGCCTATGGCTACACCTTC. This chain links TRBV5-1 with TRBJ1-2; the match to TRBD1 covers 9 bases. CDR1 SGHRS and CDR2 YFSETQ come from the germline V gene. Trimming removed 4 bases from V and 4 bases from J; junction bases left unmatched: 5. The CDR3 length is 14 residues.

The chain links TRBV15 to TRBJ1-4; tentative D call: TRBD1 (6 bases). Looked up from germline, CDR1 is LNHNV and CDR2 is YYDKDF (reference sequence). V was pared by 1 base and J by 5 bases, with 11 bases between. CDR3 size: 15 residues. The CDR3 DNA is TGTGCCACCAGCAGAGGGACAGAAGGGAATGAAAAACTGTTTTTT. Residues: CATSRGTEGNEKLFF. The full variable domain, completed using reference TRBV15 and TRBJ1-4, is DAMVIQNPRYQVTQFGKPVTLSCSQTLNHNVMYWYQQKSSQAPKLLFHYYDKDFNNEADTPDNFQSRRPNTSFCFLDIRSPGLGDTAMYLCATSRGTEGNEKLFFGSGTQLSVL.

This clone was found a few times. The genes are TRBV4-2 and TRBJ1-2, with 8 bases fitting TRBD1. Trimming removed 1 base from V and 5 bases from J; junction bases left unmatched: 3. From germline, CDR1 is LGHNA and CDR2 YNFKEQ. The CDR3 contains 14 residues. The CDR3 is CASSQGTGSYGYTF. CDR3 DNA sequence: TGTGCCAGCAGCCAAGGGACAGGGTCATATGGCTACACCTTC.

A few counts support this clone. V gene TRBV18 combines with J gene TRBJ2-5; 9 bases line up with TRBD2. CDR1 is KGHSH and CDR2 is LQKENI in the germline V gene. The CDR3 contains 17 residues. The junction had 11 bases not matched to a gene; V was cut back by 1 base and J by 5 bases. This CDR3 is CASSPRGGGRADETQYF. CDR3 DNA: TGTGCCAGCTCACCACGAGGTGGCGGGAGGGCCGATGAGACCCAGTACTTC.

The gene calls are TRBV6-4 and TRBJ1-6; D is ambiguous. Germline V CDR1 and CDR2: MRHNA, SNTAGT. With 2 bases removed from V and 0 bases from J, the gap between germline ends came to 14 bases. The CDR3 extends over 18 amino acids. The CDR3 nucleotides are TGTGCCAGCAGTGACGATAACCCACTTGACTCCTATAATTCACCCCTCCACTTT. Protein: CASSDDNPLDSYNSPLHF.

This clone was counted a single time. The rearrangement links TRBV6-5 to TRBJ1-5; 8 positions agree with TRBD1. CDR1 MNHEY and CDR2 SVGAGI come from the germline V gene. The CDR3 runs to 14 residues. V shed 6 bases and J 4 bases; nucleotides not matched to a gene: 5. CDR3 nucleotides: TGTGCCAGCAGATCCGACAGGGGAAATCAGCCCCAGCATTTT. Protein: CASRSDRGNQPQHF.

The rearrangement uses TRBV7-9 and TRBJ2-2; D may be TRBD2 (5 bases). The V end lost 1 base, the J end lost 5 bases, and 5 bases lay between the germline ends. CDR1 SEHNR and CDR2 FQNEAQ come from the germline V gene (reference sequence). The length of the CDR3 is 13 residues. The CDR3 reads CASSLGGTGELFF. For the CDR3, the DNA is TGTGCCAGCAGCTTAGGAGGGACCGGGGAGCTGTTTTTT.

This rearrangement joins TRBV2 to TRBJ2-3, with 10 bases that match TRBD2. V was pared by 9 bases and J by 3 bases, with 6 bases of the junction left unmatched. The germline CDR1 and CDR2 sequences are SNHLY and FYNNEI. CDR3 length equals 14 residues. The CDR3 sequence is CARRGGLATDTQYF. The CDR3 DNA reads as TGTGCCAGGAGGGGGGGACTAGCGACAGATACGCAGTATTTT.

The rearrangement uses TRBV15 and TRBJ2-2; D is unresolved. Germline CDR1 reads LNHNV; CDR2 reads YYDKDF (reference sequence). V was shortened by 0 bases and J by 3 bases, with 14 bases between the two germline ends. CDR3 length: 17 residues. The CDR3 spells CATSRDNTRRYTGELFF. CDR3 sequence (DNA): TGTGCCACCAGCAGAGATAATACCAGGCGATACACCGGGGAGCTGTTTTTT.

The chain uses TRBV10-3 and TRBJ2-1; D is undetermined. This CDR3 is built from 12 residues. The germline V and J ends were trimmed by 0 bases and 10 bases, with 7 bases remaining between them. Germline CDR1 reads ENHRY; CDR2 reads SYGVKD. The CDR3 here is CAISESGSEQFF. The CDR3 DNA follows: TGTGCCATCAGTGAGTCGGGCAGCGAGCAGTTCTTC.

This chain connects TRBV7-2 to TRBJ2-2, with TRBD1 as a possible D gene (6 bases). Germline values: CDR1 SGHTA, CDR2 FQGNSA. The CDR3 has 16 amino acids. V was shortened by 10 bases and J by 5 bases, with 23 bases between the two germline ends. The CDR3 DNA follows: TGTGCCACTCCTCTTTGGGCAGGGGTGAAAACCGGGGAGCTGTTTTTT. Its protein is CATPLWAGVKTGELFF.

This clone was recorded once. The chain uses TRBV29-1 and TRBJ2-5; D is possibly TRBD2 (6 bases). Germline loops: CDR1 SQVTM, CDR2 ANQGSEA. This CDR3 is built from 12 residues. V was shortened by 6 bases and J by 1 base, with 9 bases between the two germline ends. The DNA of the CDR3 is TGCAGCGTGGCGGGGATCCAAGAGACCCAGTACTTC. It specifies CSVAGIQETQYF.

The chain joins TRBV9 to TRBJ2-3; TRBD2 agrees at 8 bases. The length of the CDR3 is 17 residues. In germline, CDR1 is SGDLS, CDR2 YYNGEE. J was trimmed by 2 bases and V by 2 bases; bases with no gene match: 10. The CDR3 loop reads CASSVGALAGVTDTQYF. The CDR3 region has the DNA TGTGCCAGCAGCGTGGGGGCGCTAGCGGGCGTCACAGATACGCAGTATTTT.